The 27 T cell receptor beta chains below come from one sample, sequenced in a study of blood T cells in healthy people across ages (dated by TCRdb to between 2014 and 2017). Library method: 5' RACE. Sequencer: Illumina HiSeq 2500. The second PCR ran for about 6 to 11 cycles and used a J-beta primer mix along with a sample-barcoded 5' primer. Using fastp at Q25 and MiXCR, TCRdb reprocessed the public reads and kept productive beta chains. Every distinct CDR3 protein forms one entry, paired with its most common genes and DNA. This sample has 500,000 to 600,000 distinct CDR3 sequences in its table, and approximately 27% of those were observed once. The ten largest make up approximately 17% of the sample. Sequencing was carried out using blood. These receptors were collected from a woman in her 70s in good health.

Turning to this clonotype: Germline and junction disagree at one end, which may indicate a read error. The rearrangement links TRBV29-1 to TRBJ2-3; 15 nucleotides line up with TRBD2. CDR3 length: 17 amino acids. Germline loops: CDR1 SQVTM, CDR2 ANQGSEA. The CDR3 spells CSGGGLAGGIGTDAQYF. Here the CDR3 DNA reads TGCAGCGGCGGGGGACTAGCGGGGGGAATCGGCACAGATGCGCAGTATTTT.

This clonotype was observed at least ten times. The V call is TRBV20-1, the J call TRBJ2-5, with D possibly TRBD2 on 6 matching bases. V dropped 1 base and J dropped 4 bases, with 7 bases sitting between them. Germline CDR1 is DFQATT and CDR2 is SNEGSKA (reference sequence). CDR3 length: 12 residues. CDR3 residues: CSARGAGETQYF. CDR3 DNA: TGCAGTGCTAGAGGAGCGGGAGAGACCCAGTACTTC.

This clonotype was counted between two and nine times. The gene calls are TRBV12-5 and TRBJ2-2, with D hard to call. Germline V CDR1 and CDR2: LGHNT, FRNRAP. The CDR3 has 13 amino acids. Trimming took off 6 bases at V and 1 base at J, with 6 bases between the two ends. The CDR3: CASGKRNTGELFF. CDR3 sequence (DNA): TGTGCTAGTGGGAAGAGGAACACCGGGGAGCTGTTTTTT.

There are a few counts of this clonotype. This chain links TRBV20-1 with TRBJ1-2; weak D call: TRBD1 (5 bases). Per the germline V gene, CDR1 is DFQATT and CDR2 is SNEGSKA (reference sequence). The CDR3 is made up of 13 amino acids. V was cut by 1 base and J by 5 bases, with 11 bases left in between. As DNA, the CDR3 is TGCAGTGCTAGAGTGAGGACAAGATATGGCTACACCTTC. It codes for CSARVRTRYGYTF.

The rearrangement joins TRBV20-1 to TRBJ2-2; D possibly corresponds to TRBD1 (6 bases). CDR1 is DFQATT, CDR2 SNEGSKA, per germline (reference sequence). V was trimmed by 6 bases and J by 5 bases, leaving 13 bases between them. CDR3 length equals 13 residues. This chain's CDR3 is CSAAGESTGELFF. The CDR3 DNA follows: TGCAGTGCAGCAGGGGAGTCGACCGGGGAGCTGTTTTTT.

V gene TRBV4-2 combines with J gene TRBJ1-4; D is possibly TRBD1 (5 bases). The CDR3 spans 20 residues. V was shortened by 5 bases and J by 0 bases, with 25 bases between the two germline ends. Germline CDR1 LGHNA, CDR2 YNFKEQ. The CDR3 nucleotides read TGTGCCAGCAGCGGTGGCAGGGCCTCATCCCCTACTGCAACTAATGAAAAACTGTTTTTT. This encodes CASSGGRASSPTATNEKLFF.

This clonotype was seen more than once but under ten times. The CDR3 here is CASTQAGGSQETQYF. Here the CDR3 DNA reads TGTGCCAGCACCCAGGCGGGAGGATCCCAAGAGACCCAGTACTTC. V usage is TRBV6-5 and J usage is TRBJ2-5; 8 bases agree with TRBD2. Germline assignment: CDR1 MNHEY and CDR2 SVGAGI. CDR3 length: 15 residues. Trimming took 7 bases from V and 1 from J; bases not matched to a gene: 8.

This clonotype was recorded a few times. V gene TRBV20-1 combines with J gene TRBJ2-5; D is ambiguous. The end of the DNA is better explained by TRBJ2-1, so the J call may be wrong. The CDR3 spans 11 residues. The V gene's germline CDR1 is DFQATT and CDR2 SNEGSKA (reference sequence). CDR3 residues: CSAIEAWEQFF. The DNA for the CDR3 is TGCAGTGCTATCGAGGCGTGGGAGCAGTTCTTC.

Ten or more counts support this clonotype. A clone one base away is much larger, so this may be a read error. The chain has TRBV27 and TRBJ2-7; tentatively, D is TRBD2 (5 bases). CDR1 is MNHEY, CDR2 SMNVEV, per germline (reference sequence). This CDR3 region has 14 residues. The V and J ends lost 11 bases and 2 bases respectively, with 19 bases between them. DNA of the CDR3: TGTGCCGCCCACGAAATGGAGGCCCCCTACGAGCAGTACTTC. Translated: CAAHEMEAPYEQYF.

This clonotype was picked up a small number of times. The gene calls are TRBV20-1 and TRBJ1-2, with 8 nucleotides matching TRBD1. V lost 5 bases and J lost 4; bases outside the gene matches: 9. The CDR3 has 14 amino acids. Germline V gene data show CDR1 as DFQATT and CDR2 as SNEGSKA (reference sequence). The CDR3 DNA reads TGCAGTGCTCGAACAGGGGGGGAACCCTATGGCTACACCTTC. This encodes CSARTGGEPYGYTF.

This sequence joins TRBV7-2 and TRBJ1-4; D unresolved. Germline V gene data show CDR1 as SGHTA and CDR2 as FQGNSA. The CDR3 runs 14 residues. V lost 5 bases, J lost 6 bases, and 13 bases lay in between. The CDR3 DNA is TGTGCCAGCAGCCTCGGGGTCGTCGATGAAAAACTGTTTTTT. Its translation is CASSLGVVDEKLFF.

The rearrangement uses TRBV4-2 and TRBJ2-1; D might be TRBD2 (7 bases). V was clipped by 0 bases and J by 4 bases, with 13 bases between them. The CDR3 is 16 residues long. CDR1 is LGHNA and CDR2 is YNFKEQ in the germline V gene. This chain's CDR3 is CASSQEGGAGYNEQFF. The CDR3, as DNA: TGTGCCAGCAGCCAAGAGGGGGGGGCCGGGTACAATGAGCAGTTCTTC.

This clonotype has just a few counts. V gene TRBV6-2 or TRBV6-3 combines with J gene TRBJ2-7; unclear D gene. The V gene lost 8 bases and the J gene lost 3 bases, with 2 bases spanning the gap. Germline V gives CDR1 MNHEY, CDR2 SVGEGT. The CDR3 contains 9 residues. The CDR3 nucleotides read TGTGCCAGCGGCTACGAGCAGTACTTC. Its protein product is CASGYEQYF.

This clonotype was detected a few times. The chain recombines TRBV28 with TRBJ2-3; D uncertain. Germline-derived CDR1 and CDR2 are MDHEN and SYDVKM. The CDR3 is made up of 13 amino acids. Trimming removed 6 bases at V and 14 bases at J, with 21 bases between. The CDR3 sequence is CASSTEDLSGRYF. The CDR3 DNA is TGTGCCAGCAGCACCGAGGACCTTTCGGGCCGGTATTTT.

This clonotype appeared a few times. The V gene is TRBV29-1, the J gene TRBJ1-5, with D tentatively TRBD1 (6 bases). V lost 4 bases, J lost 6 bases, and 13 bases lay in between. Germline lookup yields CDR1 SQVTM and CDR2 ANQGSEA. This CDR3 is 13 amino acids long. The CDR3 DNA reads TGCAGCGTTGCGGCAGGGGTGGCTCAGCCCCAGCATTTT. Its translation is CSVAAGVAQPQHF.

The chain combines TRBV20-1 with TRBJ2-1, with 11 bases lining up with TRBD2. The V segment lost 3 bases and the J segment 7 bases; nucleotides outside the gene matches: 8. In germline, CDR1 is DFQATT, CDR2 SNEGSKA (reference sequence). There are 15 residues in the CDR3. The CDR3 DNA sequence: TGCAGTGCTAGGGATAGCGGGGGGGCGGGTAATGAGCAGTTCTTC. Amino acids: CSARDSGGAGNEQFF.

This rearrangement joins TRBV2 to TRBJ2-5, with 9 bases identical to TRBD2. The J call may be in error: the DNA end matches TRBJ2-1 better. CDR1 and CDR2 from the germline V gene are SNHLY and FYNNEI. The CDR3 is made up of 15 amino acids. The CDR3 protein is CASSTGTSIVDEQFF. CDR3 nucleotides: TGTGCCAGCAGTACCGGGACTAGCATCGTCGATGAGCAGTTCTTC.

This clonotype was recorded a few times. This chain joins TRBV12-3 or TRBV12-4 and TRBJ1-2; 9 nucleotides align to TRBD1. The CDR3 contains 12 residues. After removal of 5 bases from V and 8 bases from J, the junction contained 3 bases not matched to a gene. CDR3 bases: TGTGCCAGCAGTGGACAGGGGATGGGCTACACCTTC. This sequence encodes CASSGQGMGYTF.

The chain joins TRBV7-2 to TRBJ1-5; tentatively, D is TRBD1 (6 bases). Germline-derived CDR1 and CDR2 are SGHTA and FQGNSA. This CDR3 comprises 14 residues. V lost 1 base to trimming and J lost 4 bases, with 8 bases between them. The CDR3 DNA follows: TGTGCCAGCAGCTTAGTTCAGGGGAATCAGCCCCAGCATTTT. It yields the protein CASSLVQGNQPQHF.

Notes on this clonotype: Its ends do not fully match the called genes, so a read error is possible. The V gene is TRBV29-1, the J gene TRBJ2-5; D is perhaps TRBD1 (7 bases). Germline-derived CDR1 and CDR2 are SQVTM and ANQGSEA. CDR3 length equals 11 residues. The CDR3 spells CSVVGQDYRNF. The DNA for the CDR3 is TGCAGCGTTGTTGGACAGGACTACAGAAACTTC. Using reference TRBV29-1 and TRBJ2-5 for the parts outside the CDR3, the full variable domain is SAVISQKPSRDICQRGTSLTIQCQVDSQVTMMFWYRQQPGQSLTLIATANQGSEATYESGFVIDKFPISRPNLTFSTLTVSNMSPEDSSIYLCSVVGQDYRNFGPGTRLLVL.

This chain's CDR3 is CASSQGGQGESSYEQYF. The CDR3 coding sequence is TGCGCCAGCAGCCAAGGTGGACAGGGGGAAAGCTCCTACGAGCAGTACTTC. The rearrangement joins TRBV4-3 to TRBJ2-7; TRBD1 agrees at 10 bases. Germline V gene data show CDR1 as LGHNA and CDR2 as YSLEER. The trim removed 1 base at V and 0 bases at J, leaving 6 bases unmatched. This CDR3 spans 17 amino acids.

The chain combines TRBV19 with TRBJ2-5, with D possibly being TRBD1 (5 bases). The V gene's germline CDR1 is LNHDA and CDR2 SQIVND (reference sequence). The CDR3 is 14 residues long. V was clipped by 5 bases and J by 1 base, with 11 bases between them. In DNA, the CDR3 is TGTGCCAGTAGTCTGACAGCAGCCCAAGAGACCCAGTACTTC. Protein sequence: CASSLTAAQETQYF.

This rearrangement joins TRBV7-2 to TRBJ2-5; TRBD1 matches 7 bases. The CDR3 is made up of 14 amino acids. Germline values: CDR1 SGHTA, CDR2 FQGNSA. V was pared by 5 bases and J by 5 bases, with 8 bases of the junction left unmatched. The CDR3 spells CASSMGNRGETQYF. The CDR3 DNA sequence: TGTGCCAGCAGCATGGGGAACAGGGGTGAGACCCAGTACTTC.

Of note for this clonotype: At one end the junction does not follow the germline gene, possibly because of a read error. This rearrangement joins TRBV20-1 to TRBJ2-2; D is uncertain. This CDR3 is 13 amino acids long. Germline V gene data show CDR1 as DFQATT and CDR2 as SNEGSKA (reference sequence). The CDR3 DNA follows: TGCAGCGCTAGAGATGTTTTGGCCGGGGAGCTGTTTTTT. It encodes CSARDVLAGELFF.

This clonotype was observed at least ten times. The rearrangement joins TRBV5-1 to TRBJ2-7; 7 bases agree with TRBD1. The trim removed 2 bases at V and 3 bases at J, leaving 2 bases unmatched. The CDR3 consists of 13 residues. The germline CDR1 and CDR2 sequences are SGHRS and YFSETQ. CDR3 in amino acids: CASSFGQDYEQYF. The DNA for the CDR3 is TGCGCCAGCAGCTTTGGACAGGACTACGAGCAGTACTTC.

This rearrangement joins TRBV11-2 to TRBJ1-1; perhaps TRBD1 as D (5 bases). CDR3 length: 15 amino acids. Trimming stripped 2 bases from V and 5 bases from J, with 15 bases between. CDR1 is SGHAT and CDR2 is FQNNGV in the germline V gene. CDR3 bases: TGTGCCAGCAGCTTAATCCAGGGTACGCGGACTGAAGCTTTCTTT. It translates to CASSLIQGTRTEAFF.

The chain has TRBV24-1 and TRBJ2-3; D unresolved. Germline CDR1 reads KGHDR; CDR2 reads SFDVKD. V lost 0 bases, J lost 6 bases, and 3 bases lay in between. The CDR3 has 12 amino acids. CDR3 coding DNA: TGTGCCACCAGTGATTTGAGGGATACGCAGTATTTT. Protein: CATSDLRDTQYF.